Following are 30 T cell receptor beta chains from one sample sequenced in a study of blood T cell repertoires in COVID-19. TCRdb's copy holds only in-frame clones and misses some; the assay was immunoSEQ multiplex PCR. The table includes 65,000 to 70,000 clones, around 85% detected once. Source material: peripheral blood. The receptors stem from an older woman with acute or convalescent COVID-19.

V gene TRBV6-4 combines with J gene TRBJ2-2; 8 nucleotides line up with TRBD2. The germline V gene encodes CDR1 MRHNA and CDR2 SNTAGT. This CDR3 has 16 amino acids. J was trimmed by 6 bases and V by 0 bases; bases with no gene match: 6. The CDR3 sequence: CASSDSYGRAAGELFF. The CDR3 DNA follows: TGTGCCAGCAGTGACTCTTACGGGAGGGCCGCCGGGGAGCTGTTTTTT.

This clone was seen a handful of times. This chain links TRBV18 with TRBJ2-7; 7 bases line up with TRBD2. V was clipped by 0 bases and J by 6 bases; unmatched bases: 8. The CDR3 sequence is 15 residues long. Germline-derived CDR1 and CDR2 are KGHSH and LQKENI. The CDR3 protein is CASSPPYGRASEQYF. In nucleotides, the CDR3 is TGTGCCAGCTCACCACCGTATGGGAGGGCCTCCGAGCAGTACTTC.

V usage is TRBV6-5 and J usage is TRBJ2-7; 9 nucleotides match TRBD2. Losses at the gene ends were 9 bases for V and 4 bases for J; bases not matched to a gene: 4. This CDR3 has 12 residues. The germline CDR1 and CDR2 sequences are MNHEY and SVGAGI. CDR3 nucleotide sequence: TGTGCCAGTAGGGCGGGGGGGTACGAGCAGTACTTC. Protein product: CASRAGGYEQYF.

V usage is TRBV28 and J usage is TRBJ1-1; 8 bases map to TRBD1. The CDR3 runs to 12 residues. The germline gives CDR1 MDHEN, CDR2 SYDVKM. V dropped 8 bases and J dropped 2; count of bases not matched to a gene: 1. The CDR3 DNA reads as TGTGCCAGCGGACAGGGAAACACTGAAGCTTTCTTT. Residues: CASGQGNTEAFF.

This chain uses TRBV25-1 with TRBJ2-2; 7 bases fit TRBD2. This CDR3 region has 15 residues. Germline CDR1 MGHDK, CDR2 SYGVNS. V lost 6 bases to trimming and J lost 4 bases; unmatched junction nucleotides: 8. CDR3 sequence (DNA): TGTGCCAGCAGGGCTCGGGGGGAGGGCACCGGGGAGCTGTTTTTT. It codes for CASRARGEGTGELFF.

This chain uses TRBV6-6 with TRBJ1-2; TRBD1 matches 9 bases. Germline CDR1 reads MNHNY; CDR2 reads SVGAGI (reference sequence). With V trimmed by 2 bases and J by 3 bases, 7 bases remained unmatched. CDR3 length equals 16 residues. The CDR3 DNA follows: TGTGCCAGCAGTTACCTAGGACAGGGGTTTTACTATGGCTACACCTTC. Protein sequence: CASSYLGQGFYYGYTF.

The V and J genes are TRBV28 and TRBJ1-3, with D maybe TRBD1 (6 bases). Deletions cut 3 bases from V and 0 bases from J, with 9 bases between. This CDR3 has 15 residues. The germline gives CDR1 MDHEN, CDR2 SYDVKM. The CDR3 DNA is TGTGCCAGCAGTTTTCGGGACATCTCTGGAAACACCATATATTTT. It codes for CASSFRDISGNTIYF.

V is TRBV11-2 and J is TRBJ1-1, with TRBD1 matching over 7 bases. The J segment lost 7 bases and the V segment lost 6 bases, leaving 5 bases of the junction unmatched. CDR3 size: 12 residues. Germline CDR1 SGHAT, CDR2 FQNNGV. The CDR3 loop is CASRAGGLEAFF. CDR3 coding DNA: TGTGCCAGCAGGGCAGGGGGGCTTGAAGCTTTCTTT.

This clone was detected only a few times. The genes are TRBV5-1 and TRBJ1-2; TRBD1 is a possible D gene (6 bases). The germline V gene has CDR1 SGHRS and CDR2 YFSETQ. Trimming took 0 bases from V and 4 from J, leaving 10 bases between them. The CDR3 contains 14 residues. The CDR3 is CASSLGSGVYGYTF. CDR3 coding DNA: TGCGCCAGCAGCTTGGGTTCAGGGGTCTATGGCTACACCTTC.

The V and J genes are TRBV27 and TRBJ2-2, with D maybe TRBD2 (6 bases). In germline, CDR1 is MNHEY, CDR2 SMNVEV (reference sequence). The CDR3 totals 15 residues. Trimming cost V 6 bases and J 2 bases, with 13 bases left between them. The CDR3 DNA sequence: TGTGCCAGCAGAGCCGGGACTTATAACACCGGGGAGCTGTTTTTT. Translation: CASRAGTYNTGELFF.

The rearrangement links TRBV24-1 to TRBJ1-4; 9 bases match TRBD1. V shed 4 bases and J 7 bases; nucleotides not matched to a gene: 9. The CDR3 has 16 residues. Per the germline V gene, CDR1 is KGHDR and CDR2 is SFDVKD. The CDR3 DNA sequence: TGTGCCACCAGTGACCGGACAGGGGAAGGGAGTGAAAAACTGTTTTTT. Amino acids: CATSDRTGEGSEKLFF.

V and J are TRBV10-3 and TRBJ2-1; TRBD2 agrees at 14 bases. The CDR3 sequence is 17 residues long. Germline V CDR1 and CDR2: ENHRY, SYGVKD. V shed 6 bases and J 6 bases; nucleotides not matched to a gene: 10. DNA for the CDR3: TGTGCCATCAGATCGACTAGCGGGGGGGCGGCTGGCAATGAGCAGTTCTTC. Translated, it gives CAIRSTSGGAAGNEQFF.

The V and J genes are TRBV9 and TRBJ2-1, with D unresolved. V shed 0 bases and J shed 0 bases, with 7 bases lying between them. Looked up from germline, CDR1 is SGDLS and CDR2 is YYNGEE. The CDR3 consists of 15 residues. In nucleotides, the CDR3 is TGTGCCAGCAGCGTAGGTACGAGCTCCTACAATGAGCAGTTCTTC. Encoded protein: CASSVGTSSYNEQFF.

The rearrangement uses TRBV14 and TRBJ2-5, with D perhaps matching TRBD2 (5 bases). V was clipped by 2 bases and J by 4 bases, with 14 bases between them. CDR1 is SGHDN, CDR2 FVKESK, per germline. The length of the CDR3 is 15 residues. The CDR3 spells CASSQLGSGSETQYF. The DNA of the CDR3 is TGTGCCAGCAGCCAATTAGGGTCGGGGTCAGAGACCCAGTACTTC.

The V gene is TRBV10-2, the J gene TRBJ1-3, with 8 bases lining up with TRBD1. CDR1 is WSHSY and CDR2 is SAAADI in the germline V gene. The junction had 5 bases not matched to a gene; V was cut back by 2 bases and J by 2 bases. The CDR3 loop spans 16 amino acids. CDR3 DNA: TGCGCCAGCAGTGAGGTTCGCAGGGGGCCTGGAAACACCATATATTTT. Translated: CASSEVRRGPGNTIYF.

The rearrangement links TRBV6-5 to TRBJ2-7, with 11 nucleotides matching TRBD1. The trim removed 5 bases at V and 5 bases at J, leaving 5 bases unmatched. CDR3 size: 14 residues. Looked up from germline, CDR1 is MNHEY and CDR2 is SVGAGI. The CDR3 DNA is TGTGCCAGCAGTAGGACAGGGGGCCAGCACGAGCAGTACTTC. This encodes CASSRTGGQHEQYF.

V usage is TRBV7-2 and J usage is TRBJ1-2; 9 bases map to TRBD1. Trimming removed 1 base from V and 4 bases from J; junction bases left unmatched: 1. CDR1 and CDR2 (germline): SGHTA, FQGNSA. The CDR3 is 14 amino acids. The CDR3 region is CASSLDRGPYGYTF. Here the CDR3 DNA reads TGTGCCAGCAGCTTAGACAGGGGGCCCTATGGCTACACCTTC.

V and J are TRBV18 and TRBJ1-6, with TRBD1 identical over 9 bases. The CDR3 length is 14 residues. J was trimmed by 7 bases and V by 6 bases; bases with no gene match: 4. Germline V lookup: CDR1 KGHSH, CDR2 LQKENI. The CDR3 coding sequence is TGTGCCAGCTCGCAGGACAGGGGAAATTCACCCCTCCACTTT. As protein: CASSQDRGNSPLHF.

The gene calls are TRBV3-1 (or the pseudogene TRBV3-2) and TRBJ1-1, with D perhaps matching TRBD1 (6 bases). Between the trimmed V and J ends, which lost 5 bases and 7 bases, there was a span of 17 bases. The length of the CDR3 is 14 residues. Germline CDR1 and CDR2: LGHDT and YNNKEL (reference sequence). The CDR3 is CASSLLQGSGEAFF. In nucleotides, the CDR3 is TGTGCCAGCAGCTTACTCCAGGGGTCTGGTGAAGCTTTCTTT.

V usage is TRBV27 and J usage is TRBJ1-2; TRBD1 matches 8 bases. V shed 2 bases and J 7 bases; nucleotides not matched to a gene: 3. This CDR3 is built from 13 residues. Germline CDR1 MNHEY, CDR2 SMNVEV (reference sequence). The CDR3 sequence is CASSLSQGAGYTF. In nucleotides, the CDR3 is TGTGCCAGCAGTTTAAGCCAGGGGGCTGGCTACACCTTC.

This chain uses TRBV29-1 with TRBJ2-2, with D possibly matching TRBD2 (5 bases). The CDR3 runs 16 residues. Trimming cost V 4 bases and J 4 bases, with 19 bases left between them. Per germline, CDR1 SQVTM and CDR2 ANQGSEA. CDR3 residues: CSVGGRALSGTGELFF. CDR3 nucleotides: TGCAGCGTTGGAGGGAGAGCCCTAAGTGGCACCGGGGAGCTGTTTTTT.

The V and J genes are TRBV20-1 and TRBJ1-4; D is unresolved. The CDR3 is 11 amino acids. V was shortened by 6 bases and J by 9 bases, with 11 bases between the two germline ends. Germline CDR1 DFQATT, CDR2 SNEGSKA (reference sequence). The CDR3 DNA reads as TGCAGTGCCCCCGACTTGAAAAAACTGTTTTTT. Protein product: CSAPDLKKLFF.

J is TRBJ1-2 and V is TRBV19; 9 nucleotides line up with TRBD1. Germline values: CDR1 LNHDA, CDR2 SQIVND (reference sequence). V shed 4 bases, J shed 5 bases, and the junction held 5 bases outside the gene matches. This CDR3 is built from 14 residues. CDR3 bases: TGTGCCAGTAGTAGAGAGGACAGGGGATATGGCTACACCTTC. This sequence encodes CASSREDRGYGYTF.

The chain uses TRBV7-9 and TRBJ2-5, with a possible D match to TRBD2 (6 bases). The CDR3 extends over 14 amino acids. The V and J ends lost 5 bases and 5 bases respectively, with 15 bases between them. The germline V gene has CDR1 SEHNR and CDR2 FQNEAQ (reference sequence). The DNA for the CDR3 is TGTGCCAGCAGCCGATCCGGCGGGGCCGAGACCCAGTACTTC. Translation gives CASSRSGGAETQYF. Full variable domain (rest looked up from reference TRBV7-9 and TRBJ2-5): DTGVSQNPRHKITKRGQNVTFRCDPISEHNRLYWYRQTLGQGPEFLTYFQNEAQLEKSRLLSDRFSAERPKGSFSTLEIQRTEQGDSAMYLCASSRSGGAETQYFGPGTRLLVL.

The V gene is TRBV5-1, the J gene TRBJ2-5, with a weak D call TRBD1 (6 bases). The CDR3 has 14 amino acids. Per germline, CDR1 SGHRS and CDR2 YFSETQ. V lost 2 bases and J 5 bases, leaving 13 bases between the germline ends. CDR3 DNA sequence: TGCGCCAGCAGCTTTCAGGGGCTAAGGGAGACCCAGTACTTC. It codes for CASSFQGLRETQYF.

The V and J genes are TRBV27 and TRBJ2-2, with 7 bases that match TRBD2. V was clipped by 6 bases and J by 6 bases; unmatched bases: 7. This CDR3 has 14 residues. The germline V gene encodes CDR1 MNHEY and CDR2 SMNVEV (reference sequence). DNA for the CDR3: TGTGCCAGCAGACGGACTAGTGGGGCCGGGGAGCTGTTTTTT. This translates into CASRRTSGAGELFF.

This clone has only a few counts. The rearrangement uses TRBV2 and TRBJ2-2; D not resolved. The germline gives CDR1 SNHLY, CDR2 FYNNEI. The CDR3 is 14 residues long. V was cut by 6 bases and J by 2 bases, with 10 bases left in between. CDR3 DNA sequence: TGTGCCAGCAGGCCGGGTTATAACACCGGGGAGCTGTTTTTT. Protein: CASRPGYNTGELFF.

The chain recombines TRBV12-3 or TRBV12-4 with TRBJ2-2; D not certain. Trimming took off 6 bases at V and 7 bases at J, with 12 bases between the two ends. The CDR3 length is 13 residues. CDR3 loop: CASSPSVVGELFF. CDR3 sequence (DNA): TGTGCCAGCAGCCCGTCGGTTGTCGGGGAGCTGTTTTTT.

The chain is built from TRBV7-2 and TRBJ1-2, with 7 nucleotides matching TRBD1. The junction had 6 bases not matched to a gene; V was cut back by 2 bases and J by 6 bases. The CDR3 is made up of 14 amino acids. CDR1 SGHTA and CDR2 FQGNSA come from the germline V gene. CDR3 loop: CASSLNRQGHGYTF. The CDR3 region has the DNA TGTGCCAGCAGCTTAAACCGACAGGGCCATGGCTACACCTTC.

The chain employs TRBV28 and TRBJ1-2; maybe TRBD1 (5 bases). This CDR3 comprises 14 residues. Germline V gene data show CDR1 as MDHEN and CDR2 as SYDVKM. V lost 6 bases to trimming and J lost 5 bases, with 16 bases between them. CDR3 bases: TGTGCCAGCAGCGCAGGGAACGTCGGATATGGCTACACCTTC. Encoded protein: CASSAGNVGYGYTF.